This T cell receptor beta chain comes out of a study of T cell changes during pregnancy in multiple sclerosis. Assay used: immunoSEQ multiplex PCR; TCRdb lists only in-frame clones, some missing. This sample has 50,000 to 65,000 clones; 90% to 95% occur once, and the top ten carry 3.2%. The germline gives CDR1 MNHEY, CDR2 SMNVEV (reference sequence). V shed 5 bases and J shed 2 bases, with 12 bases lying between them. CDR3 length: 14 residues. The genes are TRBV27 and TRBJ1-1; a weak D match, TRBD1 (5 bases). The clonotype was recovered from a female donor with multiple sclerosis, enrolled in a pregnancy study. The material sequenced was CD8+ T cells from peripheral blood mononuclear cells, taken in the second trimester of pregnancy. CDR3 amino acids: CASSPDQGNTEAFF. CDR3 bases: TGTGCCAGCAGTCCCGACCAGGGAAACACTGAAGCTTTCTTT.